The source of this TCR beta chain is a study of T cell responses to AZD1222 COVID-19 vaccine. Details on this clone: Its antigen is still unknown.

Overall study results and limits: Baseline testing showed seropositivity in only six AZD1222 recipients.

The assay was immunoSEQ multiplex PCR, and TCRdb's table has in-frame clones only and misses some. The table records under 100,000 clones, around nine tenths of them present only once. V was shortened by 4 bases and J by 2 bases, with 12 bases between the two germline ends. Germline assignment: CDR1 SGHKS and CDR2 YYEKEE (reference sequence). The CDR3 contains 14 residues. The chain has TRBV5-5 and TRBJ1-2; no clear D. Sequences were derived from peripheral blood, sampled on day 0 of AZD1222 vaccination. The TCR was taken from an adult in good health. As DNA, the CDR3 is TGTGCCAGCAGCACACCCGGGAGCAACTATGGCTACACCTTC. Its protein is CASSTPGSNYGYTF. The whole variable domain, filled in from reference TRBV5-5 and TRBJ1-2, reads DAGVTQSPTHLIKTRGQQVTLRCSPISGHKSVSWYQQVLGQGPQFIFQYYEKEERGRGNFPDRFSARQFPNYSSELNVNALLLGDSALYLCASSTPGSNYGYTFGSGTRLTVV.